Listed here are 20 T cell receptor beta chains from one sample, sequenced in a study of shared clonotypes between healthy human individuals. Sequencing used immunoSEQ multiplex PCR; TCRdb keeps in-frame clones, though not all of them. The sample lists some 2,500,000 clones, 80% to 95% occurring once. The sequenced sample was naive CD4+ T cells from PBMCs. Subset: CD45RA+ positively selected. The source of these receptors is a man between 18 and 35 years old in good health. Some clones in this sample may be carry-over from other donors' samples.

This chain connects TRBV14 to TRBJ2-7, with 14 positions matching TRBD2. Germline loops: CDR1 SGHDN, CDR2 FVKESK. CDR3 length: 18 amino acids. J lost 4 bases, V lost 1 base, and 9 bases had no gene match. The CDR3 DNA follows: TGTGCCAGCAGCCAAGGAGCGGGACTAGCGGGAGTTGGATACGAGCAGTACTTC. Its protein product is CASSQGAGLAGVGYEQYF.

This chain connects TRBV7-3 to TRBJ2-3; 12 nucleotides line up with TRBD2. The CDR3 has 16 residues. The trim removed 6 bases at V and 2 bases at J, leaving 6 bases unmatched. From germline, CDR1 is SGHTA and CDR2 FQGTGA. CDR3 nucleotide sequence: TGTGCCAGCAGTCTAGCGGGAGGGCGGGTCACAGATACGCAGTATTTT. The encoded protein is CASSLAGGRVTDTQYF.

This CDR3 reads CASSLGRAGSTEAFF. The CDR3 DNA is TGTGCCAGCAGCTTGGGTAGGGCGGGGAGCACTGAAGCTTTCTTT. V gene TRBV5-4 combines with J gene TRBJ1-1, with D unresolved. Trimming shortened V by 0 bases and J by 4 bases, and 13 bases separated the two germline ends. The CDR3 contains 15 residues. Germline CDR1 reads SGHNT; CDR2 reads YYREEE (reference sequence).

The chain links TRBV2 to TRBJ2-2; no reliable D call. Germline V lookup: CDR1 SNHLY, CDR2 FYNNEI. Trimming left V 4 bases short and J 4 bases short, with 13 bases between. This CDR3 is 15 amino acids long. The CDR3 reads CASSVNRASTGELFF. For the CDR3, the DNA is TGTGCCAGCAGTGTTAATAGGGCAAGCACCGGGGAGCTGTTTTTT.

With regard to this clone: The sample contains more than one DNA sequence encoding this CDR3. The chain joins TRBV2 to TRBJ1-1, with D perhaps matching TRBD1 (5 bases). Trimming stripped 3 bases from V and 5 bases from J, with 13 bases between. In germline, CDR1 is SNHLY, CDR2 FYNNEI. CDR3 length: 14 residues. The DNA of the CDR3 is TGTGCCAGCAGTGAGCGGCAGGGTGGAACTGAAGCTTTCTTT. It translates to CASSERQGGTEAFF. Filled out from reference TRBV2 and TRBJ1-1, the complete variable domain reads EPEVTQTPSHQVTQMGQEVILRCVPISNHLYFYWYRQILGQKVEFLVSFYNNEISEKSEIFDDQFSVERPDGSNFTLKIRSTKLEDSAMYFCASSERQGGTEAFFGQGTRLTVV.

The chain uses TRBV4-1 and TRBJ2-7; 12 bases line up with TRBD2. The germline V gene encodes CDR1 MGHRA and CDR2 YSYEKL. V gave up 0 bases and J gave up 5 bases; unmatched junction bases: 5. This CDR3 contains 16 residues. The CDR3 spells CASSQDGTSGRNEQYF. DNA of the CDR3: TGCGCCAGCAGCCAAGATGGCACTAGCGGGAGGAACGAGCAGTACTTC.

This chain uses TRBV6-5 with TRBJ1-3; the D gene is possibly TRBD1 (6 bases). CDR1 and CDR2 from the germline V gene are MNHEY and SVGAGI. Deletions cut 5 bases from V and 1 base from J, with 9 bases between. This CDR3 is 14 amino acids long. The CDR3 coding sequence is TGTGCCAGCAGTCAAGGGGGGTCTGGAAACACCATATATTTT. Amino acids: CASSQGGSGNTIYF.

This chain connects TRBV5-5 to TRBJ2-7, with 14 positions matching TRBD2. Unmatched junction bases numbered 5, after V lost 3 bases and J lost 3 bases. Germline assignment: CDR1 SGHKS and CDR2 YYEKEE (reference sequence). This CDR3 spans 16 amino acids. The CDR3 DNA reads TGTGCCAGCAGCTCGGGGACTAGCGGGAGTAGCTACGAGCAGTACTTC. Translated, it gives CASSSGTSGSSYEQYF. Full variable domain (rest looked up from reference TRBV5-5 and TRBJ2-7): DAGVTQSPTHLIKTRGQQVTLRCSPISGHKSVSWYQQVLGQGPQFIFQYYEKEERGRGNFPDRFSARQFPNYSSELNVNALLLGDSALYLCASSSGTSGSSYEQYFGPGTRLTVT.

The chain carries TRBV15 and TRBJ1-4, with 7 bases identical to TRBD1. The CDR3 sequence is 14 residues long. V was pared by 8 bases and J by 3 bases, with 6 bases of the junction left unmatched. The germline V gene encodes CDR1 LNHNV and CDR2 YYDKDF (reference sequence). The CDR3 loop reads CATSLGTANEKLFF. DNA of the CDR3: TGTGCCACCTCTTTGGGGACAGCTAATGAAAAACTGTTTTTT.

The CDR3 region is CASSAGTSGRITPIQYF. The DNA of the CDR3 is TGTGCCAGCAGTGCCGGGACTAGCGGGAGGATTACTCCCATTCAGTACTTC. The chain joins TRBV2 to TRBJ2-4; 15 bases fit TRBD2. The V and J ends lost 4 bases and 9 bases, in that order; junction bases with no gene match: 10. The CDR3 is made up of 17 amino acids. Germline CDR1 is SNHLY and CDR2 is FYNNEI.

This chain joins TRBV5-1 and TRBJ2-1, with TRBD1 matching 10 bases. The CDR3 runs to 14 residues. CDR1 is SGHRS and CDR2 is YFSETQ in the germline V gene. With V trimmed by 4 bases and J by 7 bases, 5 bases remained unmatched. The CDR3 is CASSPGQGINEQFF. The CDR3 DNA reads TGCGCCAGCAGCCCGGGACAGGGGATTAATGAGCAGTTCTTC.

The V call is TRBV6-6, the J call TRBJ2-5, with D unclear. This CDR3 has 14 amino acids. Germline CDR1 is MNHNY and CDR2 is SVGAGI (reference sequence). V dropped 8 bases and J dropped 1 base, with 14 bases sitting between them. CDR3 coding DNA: TGTGCCAGCCAGCCACACACTACCCAAGAGACCCAGTACTTC. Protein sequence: CASQPHTTQETQYF.

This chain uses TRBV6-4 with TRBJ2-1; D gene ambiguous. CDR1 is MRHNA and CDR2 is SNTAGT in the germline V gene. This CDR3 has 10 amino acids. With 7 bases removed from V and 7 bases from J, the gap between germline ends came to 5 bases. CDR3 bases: TGTGCCAGCACCCCTAATGAGCAGTTCTTC. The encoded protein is CASTPNEQFF.

The CDR3 reads CASSPTGGSYNEQFF. In DNA form, the CDR3 reads TGTGCCAGCAGCCCGACAGGGGGTTCCTACAATGAGCAGTTCTTC. V gene TRBV7-8 combines with J gene TRBJ2-1; 9 nucleotides align to TRBD1. The CDR3 loop spans 15 amino acids. V shed 5 bases, J shed 1 base, and the junction held 3 bases outside the gene matches. Germline loops: CDR1 SGHVS, CDR2 FQNEAQ.

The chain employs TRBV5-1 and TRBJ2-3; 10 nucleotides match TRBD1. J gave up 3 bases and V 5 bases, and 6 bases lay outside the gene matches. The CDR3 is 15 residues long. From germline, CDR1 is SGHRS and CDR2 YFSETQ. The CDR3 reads CASSWTGGGTDTQYF. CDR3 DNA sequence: TGCGCCAGCAGTTGGACAGGGGGAGGTACAGATACGCAGTATTTT.

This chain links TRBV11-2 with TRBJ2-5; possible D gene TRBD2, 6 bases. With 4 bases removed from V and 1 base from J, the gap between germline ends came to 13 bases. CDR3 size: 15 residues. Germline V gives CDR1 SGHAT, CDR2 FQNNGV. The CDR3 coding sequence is TGTGCCAGCAGCTCCCTCCGGGACTCCCAAGAGACCCAGTACTTC. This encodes CASSSLRDSQETQYF.

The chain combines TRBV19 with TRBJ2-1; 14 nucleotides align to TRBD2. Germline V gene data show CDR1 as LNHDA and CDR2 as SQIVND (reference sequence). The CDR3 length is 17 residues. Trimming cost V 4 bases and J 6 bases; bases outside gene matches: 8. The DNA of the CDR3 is TGTGCCAGTAGTAAACCTAGGACTAGCGGGAGGCCCAATGAGCAGTTCTTC. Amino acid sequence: CASSKPRTSGRPNEQFF. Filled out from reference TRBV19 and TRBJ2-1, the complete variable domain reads DGGITQSPKYLFRKEGQNVTLSCEQNLNHDAMYWYRQDPGQGLRLIYYSQIVNDFQKGDIAEGYSVSREKKESFPLTVTSAQKNPTAFYLCASSKPRTSGRPNEQFFGPGTRLTVL.

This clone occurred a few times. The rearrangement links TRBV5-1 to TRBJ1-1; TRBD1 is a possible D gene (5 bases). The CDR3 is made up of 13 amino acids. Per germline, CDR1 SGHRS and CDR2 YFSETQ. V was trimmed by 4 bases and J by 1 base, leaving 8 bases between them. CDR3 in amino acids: CASSVGTNTEAFF. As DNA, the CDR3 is TGCGCCAGCAGCGTGGGGACGAACACTGAAGCTTTCTTT.

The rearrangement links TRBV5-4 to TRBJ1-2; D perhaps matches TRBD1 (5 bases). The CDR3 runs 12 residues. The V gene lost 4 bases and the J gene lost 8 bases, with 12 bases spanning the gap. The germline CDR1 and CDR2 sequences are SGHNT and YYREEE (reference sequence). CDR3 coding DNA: TGTGCCAGCAGCCTCTCGGGGGAGGGCTACACCTTC. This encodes CASSLSGEGYTF.

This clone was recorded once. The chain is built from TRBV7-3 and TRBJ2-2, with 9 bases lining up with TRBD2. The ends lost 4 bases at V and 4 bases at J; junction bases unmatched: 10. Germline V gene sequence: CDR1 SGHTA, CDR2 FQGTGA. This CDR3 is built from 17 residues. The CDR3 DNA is TGTGCCAGCAGCTACCGCCAGGCGGGAGGGGGCACCGGGGAGCTGTTTTTT. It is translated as CASSYRQAGGGTGELFF.